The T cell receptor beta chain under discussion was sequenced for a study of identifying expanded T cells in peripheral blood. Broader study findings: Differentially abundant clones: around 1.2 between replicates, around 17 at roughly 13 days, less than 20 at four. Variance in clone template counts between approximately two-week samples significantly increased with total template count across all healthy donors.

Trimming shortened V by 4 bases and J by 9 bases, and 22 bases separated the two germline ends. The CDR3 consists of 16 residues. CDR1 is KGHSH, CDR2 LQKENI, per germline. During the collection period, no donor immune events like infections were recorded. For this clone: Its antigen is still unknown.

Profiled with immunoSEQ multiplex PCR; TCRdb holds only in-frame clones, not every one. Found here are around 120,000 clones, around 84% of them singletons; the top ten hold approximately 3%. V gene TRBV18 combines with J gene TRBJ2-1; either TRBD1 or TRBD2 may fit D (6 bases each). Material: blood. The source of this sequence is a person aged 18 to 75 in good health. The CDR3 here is CASSQFPRGPSSEQFF. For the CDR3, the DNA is TGTGCCAGCTCACAATTCCCCCGGGGGCCCTCATCTGAGCAGTTCTTC.